These T cell receptor beta chains were read from a single sample in a study of cytomegalovirus exposure and HLA in healthy donors. TCRdb's copy holds only in-frame clones and misses some; the assay was immunoSEQ multiplex PCR. The sample carries about 260,000 clones, roughly 88% recorded once. The material sequenced was PBMCs. Receptor source: a woman in her 30s in good health and CMV-seronegative. The conserved cysteine and the conserved F or W are not part of the CDR3 here.

CDR3 | V
ASSAGGGSASYEQY | TRBV6-4
ASSLSTGVPGELF | TRBV27
ASTPYSYEQY | TRBV7-8
ASLQSGFTGELF | TRBV2
ASSPDRYNQPQH | TRBV28
ASSQDPGGPGANVLT | TRBV14
ASSQGGIGVAYEQY | TRBV4-2
ASSLEFRILYTGELF | TRBV5-1
ASSLPGTGEAF | TRBV27
ASSYRQVRADTQY | TRBV5-6
ASSPGPSTDTQY | TRBV5-1
SAPGPNTGELF | TRBV29-1
ASSFTRDGNTEAF | TRBV5-6
ASSGDPGELF | TRBV2
ASSEGTGGDEQY | TRBV6-1
ASSTLLAWADTQY | TRBV6-5
ASSFQLAAKETQY | TRBV28
ASSVGLAGGGGTDTQY | TRBV9
ASSLVSPQETQY | TRBV5-1
ASSEGSGYEQF | TRBV6-1
ASIQGLGNTIY | TRBV7-9
ASSLAGLAGSSYNEQF | TRBV7-9
ASSFNMGERYEQY | TRBV7-2
ASSSRTGITGELF | TRBV7-9
ASSFRSGQGANEQF | TRBV5-1
ASSLVGRNQETQY | TRBV5-1
ASSVSAGGIGTQY | TRBV9
ASSKTREPYTEAF | TRBV7-7
ASGKGAGGEWQF | TRBV6-4
ATEGSRAPNQPQH | TRBV6-6
TTGGGMSDTQY | TRBV10-3
ASSSLAGSNEQF | TRBV28
ASSLGGVGYT | TRBV7-9